These 25 T cell receptor beta chains share one sample of origin, sequenced in a study of T cells in tuberculosis. Repertoires were generated with immunoSEQ multiplex PCR, while TCRdb's copy carries only in-frame clones and drops some. The sample has around 39,000 clones; 93% are singletons. Sequencing was performed on PBMCs. These receptors were obtained from a donor aged 10-30 years with latent tuberculosis or without tuberculosis infection.

The V gene is TRBV2, the J gene TRBJ1-2; D is undetermined. CDR1 SNHLY and CDR2 FYNNEI come from the germline V gene. Trimming removed 7 bases at V and 5 bases at J, with 14 bases between. The CDR3 consists of 13 residues. DNA for the CDR3: TGTGCCAGCACTCGCACCGAGTTATATGGCTACACCTTC. Translating gives CASTRTELYGYTF.

The V call is TRBV7-9, the J call TRBJ1-2; the D is unclear. Trimming cost V 5 bases and J 5 bases, with 18 bases left between them. The V gene's germline CDR1 is SEHNR and CDR2 FQNEAQ (reference sequence). The length of the CDR3 is 15 residues. CDR3 coding DNA: TGTGCCAGCAGCGGTGAACTCACCGCCTTATATGGCTACACCTTC. Its translation: CASSGELTALYGYTF.

This chain uses TRBV18 with TRBJ2-7; 10 nucleotides line up with TRBD1. J lost 4 bases, V lost 2 bases, and 8 bases had no gene match. Per germline, CDR1 KGHSH and CDR2 LQKENI. This CDR3 is 16 amino acids long. The CDR3 DNA is TGTGCCAGCTCACCAATGGGACAGGGGTGGACATACGAGCAGTACTTC. Protein product: CASSPMGQGWTYEQYF.

The J gene is TRBJ2-1, the V gene TRBV7-2, with 9 nucleotides matching TRBD2. Trimming at V came to 5 bases and at J to 1 base, leaving 6 bases not matched to a gene. Per the germline V gene, CDR1 is SGHTA and CDR2 is FQGNSA. The CDR3 length is 16 residues. The CDR3 loop reads CASSIIAGVSYNEQFF. CDR3 nucleotide sequence: TGTGCCAGCAGCATAATAGCGGGGGTGTCCTACAATGAGCAGTTCTTC.

The rearrangement links TRBV29-1 to TRBJ1-3; D is unresolved. Trimming shortened V by 4 bases and J by 0 bases, and 13 bases separated the two germline ends. The germline gives CDR1 SQVTM, CDR2 ANQGSEA. The length of the CDR3 is 15 residues. The CDR3 sequence is CSVVLRTYSGNTIYF. DNA for the CDR3: TGCAGCGTTGTGTTACGGACTTACTCTGGAAACACCATATATTTT.

A single count supports this clone. This chain links TRBV2 with TRBJ1-6; D is perhaps TRBD1 (6 bases). Trimming shortened V by 7 bases and J by 7 bases, and 8 bases separated the two germline ends. The CDR3 has 12 residues. Germline CDR1 and CDR2: SNHLY and FYNNEI. The CDR3 bases are TGTGCCAGCACACAGGGCAATTCACCCCTCCACTTT. Its protein product is CASTQGNSPLHF.

In DNA, the CDR3 is TGTGCCAGCAGTACACAGGGACACGAGCAGTACTTC. This translates into CASSTQGHEQYF. The rearrangement uses TRBV6-6 and TRBJ2-7, with D possibly being TRBD1 (6 bases). Trimming left V 5 bases short and J 5 bases short, with 10 bases between. The CDR3 is 12 amino acids. Germline V gene data show CDR1 as MNHNY and CDR2 as SVGAGI (reference sequence).

The chain links TRBV19 to TRBJ1-2; D not resolved. The CDR3 contains 13 residues. V lost 7 bases and J lost 4, with 13 bases in between. CDR1 and CDR2 from the germline V gene are LNHDA and SQIVND (reference sequence). CDR3 in DNA: TGTGCCAGTACCCACCCCCCGGGCTATGGCTACACCTTC. Its translation is CASTHPPGYGYTF.

The V and J genes are TRBV5-1 and TRBJ1-2; the D gene is possibly TRBD1 (5 bases). The CDR3 contains 14 residues. V was trimmed by 4 bases and J by 4 bases, leaving 14 bases between them. Germline V gene lookup returns CDR1 SGHRS and CDR2 YFSETQ. The CDR3 loop is CASSQGGDPYGYTF. The DNA of the CDR3 is TGCGCCAGCAGCCAAGGAGGGGACCCCTATGGCTACACCTTC.

The gene calls are TRBV4-1 and TRBJ2-2, with TRBD2 matching over 8 bases. Germline CDR1 and CDR2: MGHRA and YSYEKL. The V and J ends lost 0 bases and 7 bases, in that order; junction bases with no gene match: 13. The length of the CDR3 is 18 residues. CDR3 amino acids: CASSQDPPRGGAGGELFF. The CDR3 nucleotides read TGCGCCAGCAGCCAAGATCCCCCTCGGGGGGGGGCAGGCGGGGAGCTGTTTTTT.

J is TRBJ1-2 and V is TRBV10-3; 11 positions agree with TRBD1. Germline assignment: CDR1 ENHRY and CDR2 SYGVKD. The CDR3 covers 16 residues. V was clipped by 8 bases and J by 4 bases; unmatched bases: 12. The CDR3 DNA reads TGTGCCATCCCGGCGGCGGACAGGGGGCGGAGCTATGGCTACACCTTC. It translates to CAIPAADRGRSYGYTF.

The gene calls are TRBV9 and TRBJ2-6; 7 bases fit TRBD2. CDR1 is SGDLS, CDR2 YYNGEE, per germline. V dropped 4 bases and J dropped 0; count of bases not matched to a gene: 10. This CDR3 has 18 residues. Here the CDR3 reads CASSPGEGVSSGANVLTF. CDR3 coding DNA: TGTGCCAGCAGCCCGGGGGAGGGAGTTTCCTCTGGGGCCAACGTCCTGACTTTC.

This chain connects TRBV6-5 to TRBJ1-4, with a weak D call TRBD1 (5 bases). The V gene lost 7 bases and the J gene lost 4 bases, with 13 bases spanning the gap. This CDR3 has 14 amino acids. CDR1 is MNHEY, CDR2 SVGAGI, per germline. The CDR3: CASMGGTGNEKLFF. As DNA, the CDR3 is TGTGCCAGCATGGGGGGAACTGGTAATGAAAAACTGTTTTTT.

J is TRBJ1-2 and V is TRBV11-2; 7 nucleotides line up with TRBD1. This CDR3 comprises 19 residues. Germline loops: CDR1 SGHAT, CDR2 FQNNGV. Unmatched junction bases numbered 21, after V lost 5 bases and J lost 3 bases. CDR3 in amino acids: CASSAATLGGASTHYGYTF. The CDR3 nucleotides are TGTGCCAGCAGCGCCGCCACACTAGGGGGCGCGTCAACTCACTATGGCTACACCTTC.

In DNA form, the CDR3 reads TGTGCCAGCAGTGTGGGCAGGGAGGCAAAACTGTTTTTT. It yields the protein CASSVGREAKLFF. The chain couples TRBV6-5 to TRBJ1-4; D possibly corresponds to TRBD1 (5 bases). Germline V gene sequence: CDR1 MNHEY, CDR2 SVGAGI. The CDR3 runs to 13 residues. V was clipped by 5 bases and J by 10 bases, with 14 bases between them.

The chain couples TRBV18 to TRBJ2-2; 8 bases align to TRBD1. The V gene end was trimmed by 3 bases and the J gene end by 0 bases; junction bases not matched to a gene: 6. Germline V gene data show CDR1 as KGHSH and CDR2 as LQKENI. The CDR3 contains 17 residues. Written as DNA, the CDR3 is TGTGCCAGCTCACCCAACAGGGGGAGCGCGAACACCGGGGAGCTGTTTTTT. This encodes CASSPNRGSANTGELFF.

The chain carries TRBV6-1 and TRBJ2-3, with D possibly TRBD1 on 5 matching bases. The CDR3 sequence is 16 residues long. V lost 4 bases, J lost 0 bases, and 14 bases lay in between. The germline V gene encodes CDR1 MNHNS and CDR2 SASEGT. The CDR3 here is CASSAGSGPSTDTQYF. The CDR3 DNA reads TGTGCCAGCAGTGCAGGGTCCGGACCAAGCACAGATACGCAGTATTTT.

The chain links TRBV2 to TRBJ2-2, with a weak D call TRBD2 (6 bases). The CDR3 sequence is 14 residues long. Germline assignment: CDR1 SNHLY and CDR2 FYNNEI. V shed 4 bases and J shed 8 bases, with 14 bases lying between them. The DNA of the CDR3 is TGTGCCAGCAGTGGTTTGGAGGGCCGAGGGGAGCTGTTTTTT. Translated, it gives CASSGLEGRGELFF.

The V call is TRBV29-1, the J call TRBJ1-1, with 7 bases matching TRBD1. CDR1 SQVTM and CDR2 ANQGSEA come from the germline V gene. CDR3 length: 13 amino acids. With V trimmed by 3 bases and J by 6 bases, 7 bases remained unmatched. The CDR3 region is CSVDETGTAEAFF. CDR3 in DNA: TGCAGCGTTGACGAGACAGGGACGGCTGAAGCTTTCTTT.

The rearrangement uses TRBV27 and TRBJ1-2; TRBD1 agrees at 10 bases. After removal of 5 bases from V and 3 bases from J, the junction contained 21 bases not matched to a gene. The CDR3 covers 20 residues. Germline-derived CDR1 and CDR2 are MNHEY and SMNVEV (reference sequence). CDR3 sequence reads: CASSLQTPRDRGWEDYGYTF. CDR3 DNA sequence: TGTGCCAGCAGTCTACAGACACCCCGGGACAGGGGTTGGGAAGACTATGGCTACACCTTC.

The genes are TRBV6-1 and TRBJ1-2; maybe TRBD1 (5 bases). This CDR3 spans 13 amino acids. CDR1 MNHNS and CDR2 SASEGT come from the germline V gene. The V gene lost 3 bases and the J gene lost 7 bases, with 12 bases spanning the gap. The CDR3 DNA is TGTGCCAGCAGTGAGGGGGGAGAGATTGGCTACACCTTC. It translates to CASSEGGEIGYTF.

The chain carries TRBV7-2 and TRBJ2-3, with TRBD2 matching over 10 bases. The CDR3 runs 19 residues. The germline gives CDR1 SGHTA, CDR2 FQGNSA. J lost 2 bases, V lost 1 base, and 12 bases had no gene match. Written as DNA, the CDR3 is TGTGCCAGCAGCTTAGAGGAGCGGGGGGGCCAATCACACACAGATACGCAGTATTTT. As protein: CASSLEERGGQSHTDTQYF.

The chain has TRBV19 and TRBJ2-1; D gene ambiguous. Germline loops: CDR1 LNHDA, CDR2 SQIVND (reference sequence). V was trimmed by 0 bases and J by 5 bases, leaving 8 bases between them. This CDR3 is built from 14 residues. CDR3 sequence: CASSIEAENNEQFF. The CDR3 bases are TGTGCCAGTAGTATAGAGGCAGAAAACAATGAGCAGTTCTTC.

V and J are TRBV4-2 and TRBJ1-2; no firm D call. The ends were cut back, 0 bases at V and 4 bases at J, with 12 bases in the middle. Germline V lookup: CDR1 LGHNA, CDR2 YNFKEQ. This CDR3 is 15 amino acids long. The CDR3 DNA reads as TGTGCCAGCAGCCAAGATGCTGGAGGGAGCTATGGCTACACCTTC. Translation: CASSQDAGGSYGYTF.

This clone came up a few times. The rearrangement links TRBV10-3 to TRBJ1-2, with a weak D call TRBD1 (6 bases). The V end was cut by 0 bases, the J end by 5 bases, with 7 bases between. The CDR3 sequence is 13 residues long. Looked up from germline, CDR1 is ENHRY and CDR2 is SYGVKD. CDR3 loop: CAISESGGYGYTF. The CDR3 nucleotides read TGTGCCATCAGTGAGTCAGGGGGATATGGCTACACCTTC.